This T cell receptor (beta chain) was identified during a study of identical twins. This clonotype was detected only a few times. This CDR3 spans 16 amino acids. With V trimmed by 1 base and J by 5 bases, 4 bases remained unmatched. A universal primer site was incorporated via template switching, and the cDNA contained unique molecular identifiers. MiXCR was run by TCRdb on the 5' RACE reads, yielding one entry per CDR3 protein. This table holds about 520,000 distinct CDR3 sequences, approximately 22% found once. These same data were also listed under a study on T cells expressing NK-cell markers. From that paper: Sorting was limited to alpha-beta TCR-expressing T cells with an anti-gamma-delta TCR antibody in several experiments.

Sequenced input: CD4+ T cells sorted from blood. The clonotype comes from a woman younger than 30 in good health. This chain connects TRBV12-3 or TRBV12-4 to TRBJ2-1; 11 nucleotides line up with TRBD2. Written as DNA, the CDR3 is TGTGCCAGCAGTTTAGATCCGGGACTAGCGGACAATGAGCAGTTCTTC. It translates to CASSLDPGLADNEQFF.